This record looks at one T cell receptor (beta chain) sequence and its context. Clones were sequenced by immunoSEQ multiplex PCR, and TCRdb holds only the in-frame ones, with some missing. The sample consists of 370,000 or so clones, more than 75% of them appearing once. Germline CDR1 reads SGHAT; CDR2 reads FQNNGV. V lost 1 base and J 2 bases, leaving 12 bases between the germline ends. The length of the CDR3 is 16 residues. This record comes from a study of blood T cell repertoires in COVID-19. On the study more broadly: Whether acute or convalescent, the COVID-19 samples came from the United States, Italy and Spain.

This sequence joins TRBV11-2 and TRBJ1-3, with D perhaps matching TRBD1 (5 bases). The TCR was taken from a man younger than 40 who had recovered from COVID-19. The sample consisted of PBMCs or T cells enriched from blood (not recorded which). The CDR3 here is CASSLGLGQPGNTIYF. The CDR3 DNA follows: TGTGCCAGCAGCTTAGGTCTGGGGCAGCCTGGAAACACCATATATTTT.